These 30 T cell receptor beta chains were sequenced from one sample in a study of identical twins. Each CDR3 protein is one row after TCRdb ran MiXCR on the 5' RACE reads. The sample holds 450,000 to 650,000 distinct CDR3 sequences, 9% to 10% seen once. This same sample was also part of a study on yellow fever vaccine responses in identical twins.

The material sequenced was PBMCs. The receptors here all came from a woman younger than 30 in good health.

This clonotype was detected many times. The rearrangement joins TRBV20-1 to TRBJ2-1; perhaps TRBD2 as D (6 bases). The CDR3 is 15 amino acids. V was shortened by 3 bases and J by 2 bases, with 14 bases between the two germline ends. Germline V gene data show CDR1 as DFQATT and CDR2 as SNEGSKA (reference sequence). CDR3 DNA: TGCAGTGCTAGCCCGACTAGTTTACCCTACAATGAGCAGTTCTTC. It codes for CSASPTSLPYNEQFF.

On this clonotype: The junction and the germline gene differ at one end; a read error may be behind it. The rearrangement links TRBV3-1 to TRBJ2-1, with unresolved D. Germline assignment: CDR1 LGHDT and CDR2 YNNKEL (reference sequence). The CDR3 sequence is 17 residues long. The CDR3 DNA sequence: TGTGCCTGCAGCCAATTTTACTCAGATTTCGGAGAAAAGGTTCGGTTCTTC. Amino acids: CACSQFYSDFGEKVRFF.

This clonotype was recorded at least ten times. The rearrangement uses TRBV7-2 and TRBJ1-6, with a tentative D call TRBD1 (5 bases). CDR3 length equals 14 residues. Germline loops: CDR1 SGHTA, CDR2 FQGNSA. V gave up 2 bases and J gave up 7 bases, with 9 bases separating them. The CDR3 region is CASSLKGRNSPLHF. Written as DNA, the CDR3 is TGTGCCAGCAGCTTAAAGGGGAGAAATTCACCCCTCCACTTT.

The gene calls are TRBV28 and TRBJ2-5; D unclear. CDR1 MDHEN and CDR2 SYDVKM come from the germline V gene. Trimming removed 0 bases from V and 1 base from J, with 9 bases in between. The CDR3 sequence is 15 residues long. The CDR3 sequence: CASSLWGPLQETQYF. The CDR3 bases are TGTGCCAGCAGTTTATGGGGTCCCCTCCAAGAGACCCAGTACTTC.

This clonotype was found a few times. The rearrangement uses TRBV6-1 and TRBJ2-3; D uncertain. The CDR3 spans 13 residues. V was pared by 7 bases and J by 4 bases, with 12 bases between. Germline values: CDR1 MNHNS, CDR2 SASEGT. Written as DNA, the CDR3 is TGTGCCAGCAAGAAAGCCCCTTCAGATACGCAGTATTTT. It is translated as CASKKAPSDTQYF.

This clonotype has a count of ten or more. V is TRBV29-1 and J is TRBJ2-7; TRBD2 matches at 7 bases. The CDR3 length is 15 residues. The junction had 14 bases not matched to a gene; V was cut back by 7 bases and J by 2 bases. In germline, CDR1 is SQVTM, CDR2 ANQGSEA. CDR3 protein: CSAEDGGGTTYEQYF. CDR3 nucleotides: TGCAGCGCTGAGGATGGGGGGGGGACGACCTACGAGCAGTACTTC.

This clonotype has a handful of counts. This chain links TRBV6-4 with TRBJ2-2; 10 nucleotides align to TRBD2. V was clipped by 5 bases and J by 4 bases; unmatched bases: 7. CDR1 and CDR2 from the germline V gene are MRHNA and SNTAGT. This CDR3 is built from 16 residues. CDR3 nucleotide sequence: TGTGCCAGCAGTCCCAGCGGGGGGGGTTCCACCGGGGAGCTGTTTTTT. Protein sequence: CASSPSGGGSTGELFF.

This clonotype was counted at least ten times. The genes are TRBV7-8 and TRBJ2-2; 7 bases are a match to TRBD1. CDR3 length: 14 amino acids. Germline lookup yields CDR1 SGHVS and CDR2 FQNEAQ. The ends lost 1 base at V and 6 bases at J; junction bases unmatched: 2. The chain's CDR3 is CASSLEQGAGELFF. DNA of the CDR3: TGTGCCAGCAGCTTAGAGCAGGGGGCCGGGGAGCTGTTTTTT.

Many counts were recorded for this clonotype. The J gene is TRBJ2-7, the V gene TRBV4-3; the D is unclear. V was clipped by 4 bases and J by 0 bases, with 13 bases between them. This CDR3 is built from 15 residues. Germline V gene sequence: CDR1 LGHNA, CDR2 YSLEER. The CDR3 DNA reads as TGCGCCAGCAGCCCATATATGAAGGGCTCCTACGAGCAGTACTTC. Protein: CASSPYMKGSYEQYF.

This clonotype was detected a few times. V is TRBV12-5 and J is TRBJ2-7; D is undetermined. This CDR3 has 15 residues. From germline, CDR1 is LGHNT and CDR2 FRNRAP. With 7 bases removed from V and 0 bases from J, the gap between germline ends came to 16 bases. CDR3 region: CASAPTYGDSYEQYF. As DNA, the CDR3 is TGTGCTAGTGCCCCCACTTATGGGGACTCCTACGAGCAGTACTTC.

This clonotype has ten or more counts. The J gene is TRBJ1-2, the V gene TRBV29-1; D gene ambiguous. The CDR3 length is 14 residues. Per the germline V gene, CDR1 is SQVTM and CDR2 is ANQGSEA. Trimming left V 3 bases short and J 4 bases short, with 15 bases between. DNA of the CDR3: TGCAGCGTTGACGGAGGGCCCGGCCTCTATGGCTACACCTTC. Protein sequence: CSVDGGPGLYGYTF.

The rearrangement links TRBV12-3 or TRBV12-4 to TRBJ2-5; TRBD2 is a possible D gene (5 bases). V was clipped by 5 bases and J by 3 bases, with 16 bases between them. The CDR3 runs to 15 residues. Written as DNA, the CDR3 is TGTGCCAGCAGTCCGCAGAACGGGATGGAAGAGACCCAGTACTTC. Translated, it gives CASSPQNGMEETQYF.

This clonotype was observed many times. The chain links TRBV19 to TRBJ2-7; tentatively, D is TRBD1 (5 bases). The CDR3 covers 14 residues. In germline, CDR1 is LNHDA, CDR2 SQIVND (reference sequence). V was trimmed by 3 bases and J by 2 bases, leaving 11 bases between them. The CDR3 DNA sequence: TGTGCCAGTAGTATTGACAGAGAGACCTACGAGCAGTACTTC. It yields the protein CASSIDRETYEQYF.

The chain is built from TRBV7-9 and TRBJ1-4; D not certain. The germline V gene has CDR1 SEHNR and CDR2 FQNEAQ (reference sequence). The CDR3 runs 15 residues. V shed 4 bases and J shed 7 bases, with 16 bases lying between them. Written as DNA, the CDR3 is TGTGCCAGCAGCTCCCCTGAGGCTTTTCGTGAAAAACTGTTTTTT. Its translation is CASSSPEAFREKLFF.

There are many counts of this clonotype. This sequence joins TRBV24-1 and TRBJ2-3; 9 nucleotides align to TRBD2. The trim removed 3 bases at V and 5 bases at J, leaving 8 bases unmatched. This CDR3 spans 16 amino acids. The germline gives CDR1 KGHDR, CDR2 SFDVKD. The CDR3 reads CATSDTGGGALDTQYF. DNA of the CDR3: TGTGCCACCAGTGATACGGGCGGGGGGGCCCTAGATACGCAGTATTTT.

The sample holds a few counts of this clonotype. This chain connects TRBV5-1 to TRBJ2-7, with 10 bases identical to TRBD2. Germline-derived CDR1 and CDR2 are SGHRS and YFSETQ. The trim removed 4 bases at V and 7 bases at J, leaving 14 bases unmatched. This CDR3 is built from 16 residues. The CDR3 sequence: CASSPTGTSARGEQYF. CDR3 bases: TGCGCCAGCAGCCCTACCGGGACTAGCGCCCGGGGGGAGCAGTACTTC.

This clonotype was seen a handful of times. This sequence joins TRBV7-9 and TRBJ2-3; 7 bases agree with TRBD2. Germline trimming cut 5 bases from V and 6 bases from J; bases unmatched to any gene: 14. Germline V CDR1 and CDR2: SEHNR, FQNEAQ (reference sequence). The CDR3 is made up of 16 amino acids. CDR3 loop: CASSPRTGGMADTQYF. The CDR3 region has the DNA TGTGCCAGCAGCCCTAGGACGGGGGGAATGGCGGATACGCAGTATTTT.

V and J are TRBV29-1 and TRBJ2-1; perhaps D is TRBD1 or TRBD2 (6 bases each). The V and J ends lost 3 bases and 4 bases respectively, with 16 bases between them. From germline, CDR1 is SQVTM and CDR2 ANQGSEA. This CDR3 is built from 15 residues. The CDR3 is CSVEGGQSVYNEQFF. The CDR3 coding sequence is TGCAGCGTTGAGGGAGGACAGTCCGTGTACAATGAGCAGTTCTTC.

The V gene is TRBV2, the J gene TRBJ1-1; 12 bases fit TRBD1. The CDR3 is 15 residues long. V was pared by 6 bases and J by 5 bases, with 7 bases of the junction left unmatched. CDR1 and CDR2 (germline): SNHLY, FYNNEI. The CDR3 region is CASSGTGGAMTEAFF. CDR3 sequence (DNA): TGTGCCAGCAGCGGGACAGGGGGCGCAATGACTGAAGCTTTCTTT.

This clonotype was seen a few times. The gene calls are TRBV18 and TRBJ2-1; the D gene is possibly TRBD1 (6 bases). CDR1 is KGHSH and CDR2 is LQKENI in the germline V gene. The CDR3 spans 16 residues. V lost 3 bases and J 7 bases, leaving 19 bases between the germline ends. The CDR3 spells CASSPIMGAPQNEQFF. CDR3 bases: TGTGCCAGCTCACCCATTATGGGGGCGCCCCAAAATGAGCAGTTCTTC.

Ten or more counts support this clonotype. This chain links TRBV21-1 with TRBJ2-7; no DNA check was done on the table's D call, TRBD1. TRBV21-1 is reported as a pseudogene. This CDR3 has 16 amino acids. The CDR3 region has the DNA TGTGCCAGCGGGGATTTGGGACAGAAGAGCTCCTACGAGCAGTACTTC. Its translation is CASGDLGQKSSYEQYF.

V and J are TRBV5-1 and TRBJ2-3, with 11 bases lining up with TRBD2. This CDR3 comprises 17 residues. CDR1 and CDR2 from the germline V gene are SGHRS and YFSETQ. Unmatched junction bases numbered 6, after V lost 1 base and J lost 2 bases. CDR3 protein: CASSLSASGGSTDTQYF. The CDR3 DNA follows: TGCGCCAGCAGCTTGTCGGCTAGCGGGGGGTCCACAGATACGCAGTATTTT.

The rearrangement uses TRBV16 and TRBJ2-1; TRBD1 aligns across 8 bases. CDR1 is KGHSY, CDR2 FQNENV, per germline. J lost 3 bases, V lost 4 bases, and 5 bases had no gene match. The CDR3 loop spans 15 amino acids. The CDR3, as DNA: TGTGCCAGCAGCCCCCAACAGGGGGGCTACAATGAGCAGTTCTTC. Its translation is CASSPQQGGYNEQFF.

This clonotype was detected ten times or more. The chain joins TRBV5-5 to TRBJ2-7; D is tentatively TRBD1 or TRBD2 (5 bases each). The CDR3 consists of 13 residues. V was trimmed by 5 bases and J by 2 bases, leaving 11 bases between them. Germline V CDR1 and CDR2: SGHKS, YYEKEE (reference sequence). CDR3 nucleotide sequence: TGTGCCAGCAGAGGGACGGGGACCTACGAGCAGTACTTC. It codes for CASRGTGTYEQYF.

This clonotype has ten or more counts. V is TRBV20-1 and J is TRBJ2-3, with D perhaps matching TRBD2 (6 bases). Trimming took off 7 bases at V and 1 base at J, with 12 bases between the two ends. This CDR3 is 13 amino acids long. Germline lookup yields CDR1 DFQATT and CDR2 SNEGSKA (reference sequence). CDR3: CSVASVRTDTQYF. In DNA, the CDR3 is TGCAGTGTCGCTAGCGTGCGCACAGATACGCAGTATTTT.

The V call is TRBV4-3, the J call TRBJ2-1; 10 bases are shared with TRBD2. The germline gives CDR1 LGHNA, CDR2 YSLEER. With V trimmed by 0 bases and J by 7 bases, 6 bases remained unmatched. The CDR3 sequence is 16 residues long. The DNA of the CDR3 is TGCGCCAGCAGCCAAGAGGGTAGCGGGAGGTTAAATGAGCAGTTCTTC. It yields the protein CASSQEGSGRLNEQFF.

This clonotype has only a few counts. V gene TRBV6-2 or TRBV6-3 combines with J gene TRBJ2-7; D possibly corresponds to TRBD2 (6 bases). Germline values: CDR1 MNHEY, CDR2 SVGEGT. The CDR3 consists of 15 residues. Between the trimmed V and J ends, which lost 8 bases and 1 base, there was a span of 18 bases. The CDR3 sequence: CASSFGGAISYEQYF. DNA of the CDR3: TGTGCCAGCTCCTTTGGCGGGGCGATATCCTACGAGCAGTACTTC.

This chain uses TRBV6-5 with TRBJ2-7; D is possibly TRBD1 or TRBD2 (5 bases each). Germline CDR1 and CDR2: MNHEY and SVGAGI. The length of the CDR3 is 15 residues. The germline V and J ends were trimmed by 0 bases and 0 bases, with 9 bases remaining between them. The CDR3 region is CASSYSTDYSYEQYF. In nucleotides, the CDR3 is TGTGCCAGCAGTTACTCGACAGACTACTCCTACGAGCAGTACTTC.

The chain carries TRBV29-1 and TRBJ2-5; D not certain. The CDR3 sequence is 11 residues long. Germline CDR1 reads SQVTM; CDR2 reads ANQGSEA. V was trimmed by 5 bases and J by 3 bases, leaving 7 bases between them. The CDR3 protein is CSVNFEETQYF. CDR3 bases: TGCAGCGTTAACTTCGAAGAGACCCAGTACTTC.

This clonotype was seen more than once but under ten times. CDR3 region: CASSWSSGNTIYF. The CDR3 DNA is TGTGCCAGCAGCTGGAGCTCTGGAAACACCATATATTTT. The chain carries TRBV3-1 and TRBJ1-3; D gene uncertain. V lost 5 bases and J 0 bases, leaving 5 bases between the germline ends. The CDR3 consists of 13 residues. Germline V gives CDR1 LGHDT, CDR2 YNNKEL (reference sequence).